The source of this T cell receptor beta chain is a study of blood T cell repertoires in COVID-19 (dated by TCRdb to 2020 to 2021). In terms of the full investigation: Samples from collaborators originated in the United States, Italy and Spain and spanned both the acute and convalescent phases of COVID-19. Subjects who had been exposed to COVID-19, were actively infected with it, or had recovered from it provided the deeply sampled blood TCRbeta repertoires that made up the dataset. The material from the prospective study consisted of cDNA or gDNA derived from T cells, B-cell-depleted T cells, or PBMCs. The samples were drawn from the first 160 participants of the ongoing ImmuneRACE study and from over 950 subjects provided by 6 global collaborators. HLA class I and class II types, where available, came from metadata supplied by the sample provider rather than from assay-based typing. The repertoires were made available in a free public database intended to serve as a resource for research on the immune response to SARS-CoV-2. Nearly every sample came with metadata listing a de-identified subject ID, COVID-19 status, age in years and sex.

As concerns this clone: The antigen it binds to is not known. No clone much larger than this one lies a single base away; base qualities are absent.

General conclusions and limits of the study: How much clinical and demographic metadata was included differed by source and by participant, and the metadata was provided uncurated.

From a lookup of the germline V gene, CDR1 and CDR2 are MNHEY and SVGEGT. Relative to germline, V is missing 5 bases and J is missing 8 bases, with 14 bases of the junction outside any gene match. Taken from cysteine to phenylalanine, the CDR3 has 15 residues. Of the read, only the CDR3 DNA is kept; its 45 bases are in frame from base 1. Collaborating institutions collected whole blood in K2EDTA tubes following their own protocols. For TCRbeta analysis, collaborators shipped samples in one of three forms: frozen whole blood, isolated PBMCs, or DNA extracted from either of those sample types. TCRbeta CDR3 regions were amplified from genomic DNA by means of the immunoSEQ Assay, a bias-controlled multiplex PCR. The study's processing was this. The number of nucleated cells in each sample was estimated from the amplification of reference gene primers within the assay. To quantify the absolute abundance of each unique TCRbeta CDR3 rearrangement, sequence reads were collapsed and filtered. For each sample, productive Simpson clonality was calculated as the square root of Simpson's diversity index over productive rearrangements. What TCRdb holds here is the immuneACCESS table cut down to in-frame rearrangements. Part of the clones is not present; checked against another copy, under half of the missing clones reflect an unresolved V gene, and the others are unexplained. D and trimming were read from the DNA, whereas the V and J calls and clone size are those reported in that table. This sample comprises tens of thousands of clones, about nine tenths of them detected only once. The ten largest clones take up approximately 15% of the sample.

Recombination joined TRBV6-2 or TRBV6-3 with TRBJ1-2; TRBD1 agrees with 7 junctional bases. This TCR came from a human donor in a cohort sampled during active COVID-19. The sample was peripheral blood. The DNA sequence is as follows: TGTGCCAGCAGTCTGACTCCAGGGGGATTGAGGGGCTACACCTTC. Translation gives CASSLTPGGLRGYTF.